The clone carrying this TCR beta chain was counted a few times. This may be a read error, as it is one base from a much larger clone. This sample is drawn from a study of blood T cells in healthy people across ages. Looking at the study overall: About one barcoded beta molecule per two T cells came from capture by template switching.

Trimming stripped 1 base from V and 10 bases from J, with 10 bases between. CDR1 is KGHDR and CDR2 is SFDVKD in the germline V gene. The CDR3 is 13 amino acids. The use of a sample-barcoded 5' primer and a J-beta primer mix characterized a second PCR of about 7 to 12 cycles. Every cDNA molecule carried a tag from a template-switch adaptor bearing 12 random nucleotides. TCRdb used MiXCR to reprocess the 5' RACE reads, holding one entry per CDR3 protein. The table includes 650,000 to 700,000 distinct CDR3 sequences, 32% detected once. The TCR was taken from a woman of 80 years or more in good health. The material sequenced was blood. V usage is TRBV24-1 and J usage is TRBJ2-1; no firm D call. CDR3 region: CATSDFPSGEQFF. In nucleotides, the CDR3 is TGTGCCACCAGTGATTTCCCATCCGGGGAGCAGTTCTTC.